Listed below are T cell receptor beta chains from one sample, sequenced in a study of regulatory T cells in long-lasting Graves disease. From the multiplex PCR reads, TCRdb called clonotypes with MiXCR, one entry per CDR3 protein. The profile shows 400,000 to 500,000 distinct CDR3 sequences, roughly 21% of them singletons. The sequencing here drew on peripheral blood mononuclear cells (PBMCs), taken when the disease was refractory, from a patient treated with antithyroid drugs. The receptor source for this set is a female donor with Graves disease. Both conserved end residues are part of each CDR3. The D gene is left open where the match is weak. Size values are once, few and many counts, or a class for expanded clones, and some rows have none.

D gene	V gene	J gene	clone size	CDR3 DNA	CDR3 protein
TRBD1	TRBV18	TRBJ2-7	.	TGTGCCAGCTCATCACGGACAGGCTACGACGAGCAGTACTTC	CASSSRTGYDEQYF
.	TRBV6-1	TRBJ1-2	many	TGTGCCAGCAGTGAAGCGCTAACGTTCTATGGCTACACCTTC	CASSEALTFYGYTF
.	TRBV20-1	TRBJ2-3	.	TGCAGTGCTATCGGTCTAGCGATCACAGATACGCAGTATTTT	CSAIGLAITDTQYF
.	TRBV11-2	TRBJ2-5	many	TGTGCCAGCAGCTTATTTACCGGACAGCCCCAAGAGACCCAGTACTTC	CASSLFTGQPQETQYF
.	TRBV29-1	TRBJ1-1	few	TGCAGCGGCAAGGAAAACACTGAAGCTTTCTTT	CSGKENTEAFF
.	TRBV5-1	TRBJ1-4	many	TGCGCCAGCAAGGAGCCAGGGGAAAATGAAAAACTGTTTTTT	CASKEPGENEKLFF
.	TRBV29-1	TRBJ1-5	many	TGCAGCGTTGTGGAGGGATCCGGCAATCAGCCCCAGCATTTT	CSVVEGSGNQPQHF
TRBD2	TRBV3-1	TRBJ2-5	.	TGTGCCAGCATCGGACTAGCGGGGTTACAAGAGATCCAGTACTTC	CASIGLAGLQEIQYF
.	TRBV27	TRBJ1-1	few	TGTGCCAGCAGTAAGGGACGGGCGGGGTACACTGAAGCTTTCTTT	CASSKGRAGYTEAFF
TRBD1	TRBV6-1	TRBJ1-1	few	TGTGCCAGCAGGCTACAGGGGGCGTCGACTGAAGCTTTCTTT	CASRLQGASTEAFF
TRBD1	TRBV15	TRBJ1-4	many	TGTGCCACCAGCAGACCTCACCACAGGGGCGATAATGAAAAACTGTTTTTT	CATSRPHHRGDNEKLFF
TRBD1	TRBV28	TRBJ2-7	many	TGTGCCAGCAGTAAGACAGGGGATCACGAGCAGTACTTC	CASSKTGDHEQYF
TRBD1	TRBV27	TRBJ2-6	many	TGTGCCAGCAGTTCCCGGACAGGGGGCGCCCCTGGGGCCAACGTCCTGACTTTC	CASSSRTGGAPGANVLTF
.	TRBV10-3	TRBJ2-7	many	TGTGCCTCCGGACAGCTCTACGAGCAGTACTTC	CASGQLYEQYF
.	TRBV18	TRBJ1-1	many	TGTGCCAGCTCGCCGGGACGGGTGAACACTGAAGCTTTCTTT	CASSPGRVNTEAFF
.	TRBV13	TRBJ2-5	many	TGTGCCAGCAGCCCTTGGGGGACGGAAGAGACCCAGTACTTC	CASSPWGTEETQYF
.	TRBV20-1	TRBJ2-3	.	TGCAGTGCTAGTGAGGTTGTCACAGATACGCAGTATTTT	CSASEVVTDTQYF
.	TRBV7-8	TRBJ2-5	many	TGTGCCAGCAGCTTACGGTCGGGAGACCGGGGCCAAGAGACCCAGTACTTC	CASSLRSGDRGQETQYF